The TCR beta chain described here comes from a study of T-cell reconstitution after alpha-beta-depleted transplantation in children. Study-level points and caveats: Several patients had high TCRbeta diversity at day 60; it came from surviving recipient T cells and thymic progenitors. The main origin of T-cell counts and diversity one year after transplant was newly produced T cells.

V was trimmed by 1 base and J by 3 bases, leaving 10 bases between them. Germline assignment: CDR1 SEHNR and CDR2 FQNEAQ (reference sequence). The CDR3 spans 14 residues. Unique molecular identifiers were used to barcode this TCRbeta library. TCRdb called the PCR reads again in MiXCR, with one record for every CDR3 protein. The sample carries under 400,000 distinct CDR3 sequences, 20% to 30% recorded once. This clonotype was detected ten times or more. Antigen: not known. V and J are TRBV7-9 and TRBJ2-7; a weak D match, TRBD1 (6 bases). This receptor was obtained from a male patient younger than 18 who had a stem cell transplant for acute lymphoblastic leukemia, so the T cells may come from the graft donor. The specimen was PBMCs, mostly from graft donor cells, collected 180 days after TCRalphabeta/CD19-depleted stem cell transplant. The CDR3 spells CASSLGMGHYEQYF. As DNA, the CDR3 is TGTGCCAGCAGCTTAGGTATGGGACACTACGAGCAGTACTTC. Full variable domain (rest looked up from reference TRBV7-9 and TRBJ2-7): DTGVSQNPRHKITKRGQNVTFRCDPISEHNRLYWYRQTLGQGPEFLTYFQNEAQLEKSRLLSDRFSAERPKGSFSTLEIQRTEQGDSAMYLCASSLGMGHYEQYFGPGTRLTVT.